The clone carrying this T cell receptor (beta chain) was found a few times. CDR3 size: 16 residues. With 4 bases removed from V and 2 bases from J, the gap between germline ends came to 16 bases. Looked up from germline, CDR1 is MGHRA and CDR2 is YSYEKL. Primers used in a second PCR of about 7 to 12 cycles were a sample-barcoded 5' primer and a J-beta primer mix. TCRdb re-analysed the 5' RACE reads in MiXCR, keeping a single row per CDR3 protein. The data contain approximately 800,000 distinct CDR3 sequences, 35% to 40% of them singletons. This sample stems from a study of blood T cells in healthy people across ages. Per sample, no less than 5 micrograms of total RNA were extracted.

The receptor was derived from a young man in good health. The material sequenced was blood. The chain carries TRBV4-1 and TRBJ2-3, with D maybe TRBD1 (5 bases). The CDR3 region has the DNA TGCGCCAGCAGCCCCGGACACGCGAAACTCACAGATACGCAGTATTTT. This sequence encodes CASSPGHAKLTDTQYF.